This T cell receptor beta chain stems from a study of cytomegalovirus exposure and HLA in healthy donors. Details on this clone: Its cognate antigen is unknown.

The PCR had 60 Vbeta and 13 Jbeta primers. Sequenced by immunoSEQ multiplex PCR; TCRdb stores in-frame clones only, minus some. Counted here are 180,000 or so clones, 70% to 85% occurring once; the ten biggest clones make up roughly 1.4%. The germline V and J ends were trimmed by 6 bases and 8 bases, with 20 bases remaining between them. Germline values: CDR1 SNHLY, CDR2 FYNNEI. CDR3 length: 15 amino acids. Findings and caveats of the study: More clonal expansion characterized HLA-associated TCR beta chains than equally common others in a later analysis. Reports credit the classifier with highly specific, highly sensitive diagnosis of cytomegalovirus status. It was only CMV serostatus that was available as immune exposure information. Later analysis suggested most CMV-associated TCR beta chains were HLA-restricted.

This TCR came from a young man in good health and CMV-seronegative. This sequence joins TRBV2 and TRBJ1-3; D unresolved. The sequenced sample consisted of PBMCs. CDR3 nucleotide sequence: TGTGCCAGCAGCCGCGATTTTAGTTCGGTGGACACCATATATTTT. As protein: CASSRDFSSVDTIYF. Together with reference TRBV2 and TRBJ1-3, the CDR3 gives the full variable domain: EPEVTQTPSHQVTQMGQEVILRCVPISNHLYFYWYRQILGQKVEFLVSFYNNEISEKSEIFDDQFSVERPDGSNFTLKIRSTKLEDSAMYFCASSRDFSSVDTIYFGEGSWLTVV.